Detailed here is one T cell receptor (beta chain). Its antigen remains undetermined. From each donor, a roughly 2.6 ml peripheral blood sample was collected into PAXgene tubes and stored at -80 degrees C. Total RNA was isolated from whole blood with the PAXgene blood miRNA kit on an automated QIAcube, without T cell sorting. Deep TCRalpha and TCRbeta repertoire profiling with unique molecular barcoding was performed on peripheral blood of monozygotic twin pairs concordant or discordant for inflammatory bowel disease. Smoking habits were recorded for all twin pairs, and each individual was classified as a current, former or never smoker. The data originate from a study of monozygotic twins with inflammatory bowel disease (dated by TCRdb to the late 2010s). Regarding the research as a whole: The complete study included 28 monozygotic twin pairs: 19 IBD-discordant Danish pairs and nine German pairs, of which four were IBD-concordant and five were IBD-discordant. The search for disease-associated traits relied mainly on comparing, within discordant pairs, IBD patients with their genetically identical healthy co-twins. Each individual had, on average, about 151 000 unique TCRalpha sequences and 181 000 unique TCRbeta sequences available for analysis.

Library creation used 5' RACE. For each TCR library, around 3,800 ng of total RNA was used. For each sample, cDNA was synthesized in eight separate reactions using SMARTScribe reverse transcriptase. During cDNA synthesis, template switching was used to introduce unique molecular identifiers that contained a 6-nucleotide sample barcode. Amplification of TCRalpha and TCRbeta cDNA involved two nested PCRs of 16 and 9 cycles, and each PCR was followed by bead purification. Before amplification, the cDNA was treated with uracil DNA-glycosylase and purified using the QIAquick PCR purification kit. The second PCR was the step at which Illumina TruSeq-compatible adapters and sample-specific barcodes were added. Library quality and concentration were assessed using TapeStation and Qubit, and 4.5 to 5.5 ng of each library was pooled. Sequencing of pooled libraries was carried out on an Illumina HiSeq2500 single-index Rapid Run using 2 x 100 bp reads and custom sequencing primers. The authors processed their data as follows. PCR and sequencing errors were corrected by UMI-based consensus assembly using MiGEC version 1.2.6. V(D)J alignment, clonotype assembly and CDR3 extraction were performed with MiXCR version 2.1.1. Gene usage, clonotype sharing and MAIT/NKT TCR abundance were normalised by analysing the top 1000, 10 000 and 20 000 clonotypes per sample. Diversity was computed as the inverse Simpson index with the vegan R package after downsampling to 27 000 UMIs. Paired Mann-Whitney U tests on discordant twin pairs were used, with Benjamini-Hochberg multiple-testing correction. TCRdb reprocessed the reads, reporting each CDR3 protein sequence once and no DNA. The authors' filters were not applied to this entry. The sample's own table lists around 380,000 distinct CDR3 sequences. More than 2% of the sample lies in the top ten.

The paper's findings and limits, for the study overall: The analysis was unable to tell different T cell subtypes apart. The results gave no support for a single strong signal or clonotype linked to IBD. Concordant and discordant twins showed no difference in repertoire similarity, possibly because of limited statistical power. A decrease in TCRbeta repertoire diversity, as measured by inverse Simpson index, was observed in IBD patients compared with their healthy co-twins. Fewer clonotypes were shared with other individuals by IBD patients than by healthy twins, most markedly in patients showing signs of disease activity. Background noise and inter-individual variability may have been introduced into the repertoires by the differing immunosuppressive treatments among patients.

CDR1 and CDR2 (GTSNPN, SVGIG) derive from the germline V gene (reference sequence). The CDR3 goes from the cysteine to the phenylalanine over 16 residues. The protein alone is recorded here. This receptor was taken from a human donor with ulcerative colitis or Crohn's disease, or a healthy co-twin of an affected twin (not recorded which). Rearrangement joined TRBV30 to TRBJ2-3; without DNA, the TCRdb call of TRBD1 cannot be checked. The sequenced sample consisted of blood. The CDR3 loop reads CAWSVGHSGAGDTQYF.